The 11 T cell receptor beta chains given below trace back to one sample, sequenced in a study of cytomegalovirus exposure and HLA in healthy donors. PCR involved 60 Vbeta and 13 Jbeta primers. The table came from immunoSEQ multiplex PCR; TCRdb's copy has only in-frame clones and leaves some out. This table has approximately 130,000 clones, around 80% appearing once. The sequenced sample consisted of PBMCs. The source is a man aged 50 to 60 in good health and CMV-seronegative.

The chain employs TRBV25-1 and TRBJ2-7; D might be TRBD1 (5 bases). Germline V CDR1 and CDR2: MGHDK, SYGVNS. The CDR3 consists of 14 residues. The germline V and J ends were trimmed by 3 bases and 2 bases, with 11 bases remaining between them. The CDR3 sequence is CASSDPARAYEQYF. The CDR3 DNA follows: TGTGCCAGCAGTGACCCGGCCAGGGCCTACGAGCAGTACTTC.

V is TRBV19 and J is TRBJ1-1; D perhaps matches TRBD1 (5 bases). The CDR3 is 13 residues long. Germline V gene sequence: CDR1 LNHDA, CDR2 SQIVND (reference sequence). V gave up 4 bases and J gave up 7 bases, with 13 bases separating them. CDR3 in amino acids: CASSTASGLEAFF. The CDR3 DNA reads TGTGCCAGTAGTACGGCCTCGGGACTTGAAGCTTTCTTT.

V gene TRBV7-8 combines with J gene TRBJ2-7; D is perhaps TRBD1 (6 bases). Germline assignment: CDR1 SGHVS and CDR2 FQNEAQ. The germline V and J ends were trimmed by 3 bases and 3 bases, with 15 bases remaining between them. This CDR3 spans 15 amino acids. Here the CDR3 DNA reads TGTGCCAGCAGCTTTCGGACAGCCTCTCTCTACGAGCAGTACTTC. This encodes CASSFRTASLYEQYF.

Comment on this clone: Its ends do not fully match the called genes, so a read error is possible. The gene calls are TRBV5-6 and TRBJ2-1; TRBD1 matches at 10 bases. Germline lookup yields CDR1 SGHDT and CDR2 YYEEEE. The CDR3 is 17 residues long. Here the CDR3 DNA reads TGTGCCAGCAGCCCGCGACACCGGACAGGGGGGTTCAATAAGCAGTTCTTC. Amino acid sequence: CASSPRHRTGGFNKQFF.

The rearrangement links TRBV27 to TRBJ1-1; TRBD1 might be the D (6 bases). The germline gives CDR1 MNHEY, CDR2 SMNVEV (reference sequence). The germline V and J ends were trimmed by 10 bases and 5 bases, with 14 bases remaining between them. The CDR3 is made up of 12 amino acids. The CDR3 spells CATTGRGTEAFF. DNA of the CDR3: TGTGCCACGACAGGCCGTGGTACTGAAGCTTTCTTT.

The chain joins TRBV9 to TRBJ2-3, with 7 bases that match TRBD1. V gave up 4 bases and J gave up 0 bases; unmatched junction bases: 5. The germline V gene has CDR1 SGDLS and CDR2 YYNGEE. The CDR3 covers 15 residues. The DNA of the CDR3 is TGTGCCAGCAGCTACGGACAGGCGAGCACAGATACGCAGTATTTT. This encodes CASSYGQASTDTQYF.

This clone was recorded once. The gene calls are TRBV7-8 and TRBJ1-4; TRBD1 aligns across 9 bases. Germline V gene data show CDR1 as SGHVS and CDR2 as FQNEAQ. The V and J ends lost 5 bases and 3 bases, in that order; junction bases with no gene match: 7. The CDR3 sequence is 16 residues long. The CDR3 sequence is CASSLWDRVSNEKLFF. CDR3 nucleotides: TGTGCCAGCAGCCTCTGGGACAGGGTTTCTAATGAAAAACTGTTTTTT.

This clone has a single count. J is TRBJ1-1 and V is TRBV2; the D gene is possibly TRBD1 (6 bases). The V and J ends lost 0 bases and 8 bases respectively, with 10 bases between them. Germline V gene data show CDR1 as SNHLY and CDR2 as FYNNEI. This CDR3 has 13 amino acids. The CDR3 DNA follows: TGTGCCAGCAGTGAAGCAAACAGGGCCGAAGCTTTCTTT. Its translation: CASSEANRAEAFF.

Here the CDR3 reads CASRSGTTTTGELFF. CDR3 nucleotides: TGTGCCAGCAGATCCGGGACAACGACTACCGGGGAGCTGTTTTTT. The V gene is TRBV2, the J gene TRBJ2-2, with D tentatively TRBD1 (6 bases). Looked up from germline, CDR1 is SNHLY and CDR2 is FYNNEI. CDR3 length: 15 residues. V was cut by 6 bases and J by 5 bases, with 16 bases left in between.

The J gene is TRBJ1-3, the V gene TRBV6-1; TRBD1 is a possible D gene (6 bases). V gave up 2 bases and J gave up 4 bases, with 12 bases separating them. This CDR3 spans 15 amino acids. Germline-derived CDR1 and CDR2 are MNHNS and SASEGT. The CDR3: CASSEYKGVGNTIYF. In nucleotides, the CDR3 is TGTGCCAGCAGTGAATACAAGGGGGTGGGAAACACCATATATTTT.

The rearrangement joins TRBV10-3 to TRBJ1-5; D ambiguous. Trimming cost V 5 bases and J 6 bases, with 14 bases left between them. The CDR3 totals 14 residues. Germline values: CDR1 ENHRY, CDR2 SYGVKD. Here the CDR3 DNA reads TGTGCCATCAGTCAGAACCCCCGCGGTCAGCCCCAGCATTTT. Translating gives CAISQNPRGQPQHF.